This T cell receptor beta chain was sequenced during a study of blood T cells in healthy people across ages. Turning to this clonotype: What it binds is unknown.

Study-level findings and limits: Greater diversity and more naive CD4+ cells were seen in long-lived donors than in aged donors. Diversity of TCR beta per million T cells declined in a roughly linear way with age. Donor CMV status, an unknown factor, possibly confounded changes in expanded clonotypes.

It was with a sample-barcoded 5' primer and a J-beta primer mix that a second PCR of roughly 7 to 12 cycles was run. TCRdb fed the 5' RACE reads into MiXCR, producing one record per CDR3 protein. The repertoire consists of about 940,000 distinct CDR3 sequences, with approximately 49% occurring once and the leading ten covering 13%. The sequenced sample consisted of blood. This sequence was found in a man under 40 in good health.

The DNA of the CDR3 is TGTGCCAGCAGGCCGACAGTGTCAATCTCTGGGGCCAACGTCCTGACTTTC. Translated: CASRPTVSISGANVLTF. This chain uses TRBV25-1 with TRBJ2-6; possibly TRBD1 for D (5 bases). CDR1 and CDR2 (germline): MGHDK, SYGVNS. The V and J ends lost 6 bases and 0 bases respectively, with 15 bases between them. CDR3 length equals 17 residues.